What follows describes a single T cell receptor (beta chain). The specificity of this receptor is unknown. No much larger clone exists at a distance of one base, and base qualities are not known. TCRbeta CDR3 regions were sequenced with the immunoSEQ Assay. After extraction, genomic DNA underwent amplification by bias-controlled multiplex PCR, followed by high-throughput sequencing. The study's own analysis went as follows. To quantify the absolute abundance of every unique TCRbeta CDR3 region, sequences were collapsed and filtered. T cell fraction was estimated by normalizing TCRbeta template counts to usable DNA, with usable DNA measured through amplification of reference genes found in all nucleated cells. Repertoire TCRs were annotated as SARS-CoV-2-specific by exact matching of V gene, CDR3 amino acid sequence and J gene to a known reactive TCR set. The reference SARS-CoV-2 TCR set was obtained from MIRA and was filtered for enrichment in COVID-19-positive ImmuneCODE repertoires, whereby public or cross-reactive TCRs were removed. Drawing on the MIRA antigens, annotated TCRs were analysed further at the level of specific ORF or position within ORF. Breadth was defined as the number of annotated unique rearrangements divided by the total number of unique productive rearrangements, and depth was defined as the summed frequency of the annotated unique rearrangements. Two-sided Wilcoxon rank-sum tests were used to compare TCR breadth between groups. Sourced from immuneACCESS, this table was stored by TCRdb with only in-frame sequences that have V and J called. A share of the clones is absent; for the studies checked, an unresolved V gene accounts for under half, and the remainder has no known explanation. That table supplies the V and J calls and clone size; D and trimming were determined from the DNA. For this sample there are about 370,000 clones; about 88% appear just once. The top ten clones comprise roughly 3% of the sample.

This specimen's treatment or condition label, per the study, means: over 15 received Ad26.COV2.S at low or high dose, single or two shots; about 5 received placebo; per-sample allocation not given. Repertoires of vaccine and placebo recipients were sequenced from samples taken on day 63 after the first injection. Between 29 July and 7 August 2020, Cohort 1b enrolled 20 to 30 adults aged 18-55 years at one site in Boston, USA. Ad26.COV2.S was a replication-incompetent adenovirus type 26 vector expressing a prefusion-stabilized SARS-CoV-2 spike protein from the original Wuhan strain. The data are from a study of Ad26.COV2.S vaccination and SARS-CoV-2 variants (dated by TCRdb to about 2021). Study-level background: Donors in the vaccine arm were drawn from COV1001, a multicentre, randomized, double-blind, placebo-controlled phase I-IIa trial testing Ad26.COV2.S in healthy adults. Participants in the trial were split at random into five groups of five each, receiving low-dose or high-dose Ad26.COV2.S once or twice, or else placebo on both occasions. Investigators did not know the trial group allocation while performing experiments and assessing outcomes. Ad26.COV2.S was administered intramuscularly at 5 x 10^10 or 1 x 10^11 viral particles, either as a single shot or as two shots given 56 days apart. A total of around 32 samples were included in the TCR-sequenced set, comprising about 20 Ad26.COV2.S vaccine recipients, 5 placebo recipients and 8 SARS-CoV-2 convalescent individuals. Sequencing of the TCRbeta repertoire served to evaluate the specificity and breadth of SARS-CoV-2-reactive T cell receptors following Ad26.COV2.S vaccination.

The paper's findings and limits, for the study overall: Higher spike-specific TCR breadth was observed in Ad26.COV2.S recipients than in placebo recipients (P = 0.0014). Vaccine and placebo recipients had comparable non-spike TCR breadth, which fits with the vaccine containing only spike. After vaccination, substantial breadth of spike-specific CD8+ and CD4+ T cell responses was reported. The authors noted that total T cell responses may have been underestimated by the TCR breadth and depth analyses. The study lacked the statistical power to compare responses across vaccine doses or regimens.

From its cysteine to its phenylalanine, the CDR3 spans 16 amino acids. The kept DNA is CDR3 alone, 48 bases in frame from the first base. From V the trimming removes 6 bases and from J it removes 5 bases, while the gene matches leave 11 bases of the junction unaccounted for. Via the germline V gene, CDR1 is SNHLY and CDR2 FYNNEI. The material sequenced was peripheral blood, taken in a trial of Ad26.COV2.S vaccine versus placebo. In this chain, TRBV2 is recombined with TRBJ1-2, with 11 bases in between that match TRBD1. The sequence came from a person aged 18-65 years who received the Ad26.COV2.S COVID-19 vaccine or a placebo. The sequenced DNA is TGTGCCAGCAGGTCGGACAGGGGGCTAACCTTATATGGCTACACCTTC. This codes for CASRSDRGLTLYGYTF. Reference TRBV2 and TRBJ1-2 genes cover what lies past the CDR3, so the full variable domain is EPEVTQTPSHQVTQMGQEVILRCVPISNHLYFYWYRQILGQKVEFLVSFYNNEISEKSEIFDDQFSVERPDGSNFTLKIRSTKLEDSAMYFCASRSDRGLTLYGYTFGSGTRLTVV.